Following are 11 T cell receptor beta chains from one sample sequenced in a study of T cell responses to AZD1222 COVID-19 vaccine. Some clones are missing from TCRdb's copy, which holds only in-frame ones; the method was immunoSEQ multiplex PCR. The sample contains 90,000 to 120,000 clones, around nine tenths of which appear only once. This specimen consisted of peripheral blood, obtained on day 0 of AZD1222 vaccination. The receptors come from an adult in good health.

The chain links TRBV27 to TRBJ1-2; 7 positions agree with TRBD1. The trim removed 0 bases at V and 7 bases at J, leaving 11 bases unmatched. Germline CDR1 reads MNHEY; CDR2 reads SMNVEV (reference sequence). This CDR3 is built from 16 residues. The CDR3 spells CASSLSSPTGPAGYTF. The CDR3 DNA follows: TGTGCCAGCAGTTTATCGTCCCCGACAGGGCCGGCTGGCTACACCTTC.

The gene calls are TRBV6-2 or TRBV6-3 and TRBJ1-2; maybe TRBD1 (6 bases). Trimming removed 2 bases at V and 3 bases at J, with 16 bases between. Per germline, CDR1 MNHEY and CDR2 SVGEGT. The CDR3 spans 16 residues. The chain's CDR3 is CASSYRGQRLYYGYTF. The CDR3 DNA reads as TGTGCCAGCAGTTACAGAGGACAGAGACTATACTATGGCTACACCTTC.

The rearrangement links TRBV7-2 to TRBJ1-3; D possibly corresponds to TRBD1 (5 bases). CDR3 length: 19 amino acids. The germline gives CDR1 SGHTA, CDR2 FQGNSA. Trimming shortened V by 5 bases and J by 7 bases, and 30 bases separated the two germline ends. The DNA for the CDR3 is TGTGCCAGCAGCCCAAGGGACGCAGGGATGAGAGGTGGACGGAACACCATATATTTT. It codes for CASSPRDAGMRGGRNTIYF.

This clone has at least ten counts. The gene calls are TRBV6-5 and TRBJ1-1; tentatively, D is TRBD1 (5 bases). The V end was cut by 6 bases, the J end by 1 base, with 12 bases between. The CDR3 spans 14 residues. Looked up from germline, CDR1 is MNHEY and CDR2 is SVGAGI. Here the CDR3 DNA reads TGTGCCAGCAGCCTCCAACAGGAGAACACTGAAGCTTTCTTT. This codes for CASSLQQENTEAFF.

The V gene is TRBV4-3, the J gene TRBJ1-1; 8 nucleotides align to TRBD1. Germline V gene data show CDR1 as LGHNA and CDR2 as YSLEER. The CDR3 is 13 residues long. J gave up 8 bases and V 4 bases, and 6 bases lay outside the gene matches. The CDR3 is CASSLSQGGEAFF. The DNA of the CDR3 is TGCGCCAGCAGCCTCTCACAGGGGGGGGAAGCTTTCTTT.

J is TRBJ2-1 and V is TRBV7-2, with 8 bases that match TRBD2. Germline V gene lookup returns CDR1 SGHTA and CDR2 FQGNSA. There are 14 residues in the CDR3. The V gene end was trimmed by 2 bases and the J gene end by 7 bases; junction bases not matched to a gene: 4. CDR3 residues: CASSLIAGRNEQFF. The CDR3 DNA is TGTGCCAGCAGCTTAATAGCGGGGCGAAATGAGCAGTTCTTC.

The CDR3 DNA sequence: TGTGCCACCAGCAGAGACCGACAGGGGGGGACAGATACGCAGTATTTT. Its protein is CATSRDRQGGTDTQYF. V and J are TRBV15 and TRBJ2-3, with 9 bases lining up with TRBD1. Germline-derived CDR1 and CDR2 are LNHNV and YYDKDF (reference sequence). J was trimmed by 3 bases and V by 0 bases; bases with no gene match: 4. The CDR3 is 16 amino acids.

The chain carries TRBV7-9 and TRBJ1-3; no clear D gene. CDR3 length equals 14 residues. Germline V CDR1 and CDR2: SEHNR, FQNEAQ (reference sequence). Trimming removed 6 bases at V and 1 base at J, with 10 bases between. The CDR3 loop is CASRGGGSGNTIYF. The CDR3 DNA sequence: TGTGCCAGCAGGGGCGGTGGATCTGGAAACACCATATATTTT.

This chain uses TRBV27 with TRBJ1-4; no definite D call. The germline V and J ends were trimmed by 3 bases and 8 bases, with 13 bases remaining between them. This CDR3 spans 14 amino acids. CDR1 and CDR2 from the germline V gene are MNHEY and SMNVEV (reference sequence). CDR3 nucleotide sequence: TGTGCCAGCAGTTTCGACCCGGGAGGGGAAAAACTGTTTTTT. This codes for CASSFDPGGEKLFF.

This sequence joins TRBV5-1 and TRBJ2-7; 7 bases fit TRBD1. Germline values: CDR1 SGHRS, CDR2 YFSETQ. V lost 4 bases, J lost 2 bases, and 3 bases stayed unmatched. The CDR3 contains 13 residues. The CDR3 coding sequence is TGCGCCAGCAGCCAAGGGGGCCCCTACGAGCAGTACTTC. This codes for CASSQGGPYEQYF.

J is TRBJ2-1 and V is TRBV5-3; D unresolved. TRBV5-3 is treated as an ORF (open reading frame) with a function not yet certain. The ends were cut back, 3 bases at V and 7 bases at J, with 8 bases in the middle. CDR3 size: 12 residues. CDR3 protein: CARSSDQNEQFF. The CDR3 DNA follows: TGTGCCAGAAGCTCGGACCAAAATGAGCAGTTCTTC.